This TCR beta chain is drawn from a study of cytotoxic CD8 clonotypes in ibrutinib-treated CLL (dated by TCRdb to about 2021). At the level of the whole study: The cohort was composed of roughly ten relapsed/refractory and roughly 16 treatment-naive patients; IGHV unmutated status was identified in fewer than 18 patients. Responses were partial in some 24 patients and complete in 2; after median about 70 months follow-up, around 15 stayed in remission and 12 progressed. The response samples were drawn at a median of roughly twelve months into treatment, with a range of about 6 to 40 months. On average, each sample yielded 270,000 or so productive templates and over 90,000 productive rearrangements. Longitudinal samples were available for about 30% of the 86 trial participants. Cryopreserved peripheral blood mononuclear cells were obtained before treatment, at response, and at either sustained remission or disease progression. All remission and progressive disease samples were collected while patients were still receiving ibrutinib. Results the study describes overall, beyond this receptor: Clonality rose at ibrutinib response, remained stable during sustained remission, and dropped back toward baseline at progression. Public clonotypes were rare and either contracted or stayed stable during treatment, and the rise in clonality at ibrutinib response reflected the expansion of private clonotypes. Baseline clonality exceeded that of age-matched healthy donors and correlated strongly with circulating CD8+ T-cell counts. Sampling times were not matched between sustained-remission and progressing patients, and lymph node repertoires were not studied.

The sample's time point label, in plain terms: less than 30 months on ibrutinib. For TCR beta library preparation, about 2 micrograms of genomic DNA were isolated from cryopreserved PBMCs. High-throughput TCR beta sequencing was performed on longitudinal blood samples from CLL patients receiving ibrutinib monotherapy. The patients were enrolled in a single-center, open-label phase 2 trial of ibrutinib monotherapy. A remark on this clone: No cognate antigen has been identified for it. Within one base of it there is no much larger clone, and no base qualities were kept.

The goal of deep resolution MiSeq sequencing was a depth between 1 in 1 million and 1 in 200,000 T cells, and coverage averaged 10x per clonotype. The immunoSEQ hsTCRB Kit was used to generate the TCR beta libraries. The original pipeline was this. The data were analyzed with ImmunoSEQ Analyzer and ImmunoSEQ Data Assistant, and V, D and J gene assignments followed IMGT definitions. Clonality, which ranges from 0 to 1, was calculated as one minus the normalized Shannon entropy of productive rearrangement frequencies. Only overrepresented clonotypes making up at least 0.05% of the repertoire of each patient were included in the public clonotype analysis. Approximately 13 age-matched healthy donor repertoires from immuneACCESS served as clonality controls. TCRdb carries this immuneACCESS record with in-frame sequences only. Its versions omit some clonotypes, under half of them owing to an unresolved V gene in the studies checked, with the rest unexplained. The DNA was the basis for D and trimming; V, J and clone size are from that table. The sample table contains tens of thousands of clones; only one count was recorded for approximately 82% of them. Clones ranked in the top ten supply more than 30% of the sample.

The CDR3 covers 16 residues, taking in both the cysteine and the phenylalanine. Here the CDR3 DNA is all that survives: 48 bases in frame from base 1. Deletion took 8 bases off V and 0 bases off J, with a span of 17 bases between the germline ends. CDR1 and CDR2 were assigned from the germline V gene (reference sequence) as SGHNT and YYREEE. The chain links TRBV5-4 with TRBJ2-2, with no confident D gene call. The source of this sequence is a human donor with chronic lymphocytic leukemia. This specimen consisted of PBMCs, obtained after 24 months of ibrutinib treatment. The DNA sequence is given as TGTGCCAGTCACCTCCAGCTGGGTTCGAACACCGGGGAGCTGTTTTTT. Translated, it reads CASHLQLGSNTGELFF.